This T cell receptor beta chain appears in the sequencing data of a study of tissue T cells after allogeneic stem cell transplantation. Overall study findings and caveats: Few T cell clones were shared across patients, but motif clusters showed tissue-specific shared signatures. The study did not identify alloreactive or antigen-specific tissue TCRs, and some clones might be persisting host cells. TCR repertoires tracked anatomic similarity, regardless of disease or transplant status. In patients and mice, blood and spleen missed much of tissue repertoire.

The CDR3 runs to 14 residues. Germline V gene lookup returns CDR1 LGHNA and CDR2 YSYQKL. V was clipped by 0 bases and J by 0 bases, with 4 bases between them. Produced via immunoSEQ multiplex PCR; TCRdb's table is partial and in-frame only. The table has about 22,000 clones, approximately 69% seen once; the top ten hold approximately 0.42%. Comments on this clone: As yet, its antigen is unknown. Genes and germline are mouse. The read comes to an end 1 residue before the CDR3 does, leaving the germline J gene to fill in the end. Other DNA sequences in the same sample also yield this CDR3.

Sequences were obtained from blood. This clonotype was sampled from a female BALB/c mouse in good health. This strain has MHC haplotype H2-d. The rearrangement joins TRBV2 to TRBJ2-4; D call uncertain. CDR3: CASSQDGSQNTLYF. The CDR3 DNA, read in part, is TGTGCCAGCAGCCAAGATGGGAGTCAAAACACCTTGTAC.